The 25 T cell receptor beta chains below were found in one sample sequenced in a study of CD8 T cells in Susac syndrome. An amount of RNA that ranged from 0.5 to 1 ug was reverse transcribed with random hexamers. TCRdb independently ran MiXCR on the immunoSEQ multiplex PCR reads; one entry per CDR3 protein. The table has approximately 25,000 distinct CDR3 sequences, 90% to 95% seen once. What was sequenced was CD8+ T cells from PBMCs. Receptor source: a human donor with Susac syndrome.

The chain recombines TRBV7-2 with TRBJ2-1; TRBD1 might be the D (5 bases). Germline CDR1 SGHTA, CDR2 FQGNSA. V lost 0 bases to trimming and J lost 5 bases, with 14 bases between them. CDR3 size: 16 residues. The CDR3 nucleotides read TGTGCCAGCAGCTTAGCTGGGCCAGGGATCGACAATGAGCAGTTCTTC. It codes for CASSLAGPGIDNEQFF.

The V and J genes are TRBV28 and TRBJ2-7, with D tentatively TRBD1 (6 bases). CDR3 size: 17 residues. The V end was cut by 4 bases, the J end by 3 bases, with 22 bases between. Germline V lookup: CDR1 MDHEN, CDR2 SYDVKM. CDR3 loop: CASSYLLEQGGDYEQYF. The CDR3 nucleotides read TGTGCCAGCAGTTACCTCCTAGAACAGGGTGGGGACTACGAGCAGTACTTC.

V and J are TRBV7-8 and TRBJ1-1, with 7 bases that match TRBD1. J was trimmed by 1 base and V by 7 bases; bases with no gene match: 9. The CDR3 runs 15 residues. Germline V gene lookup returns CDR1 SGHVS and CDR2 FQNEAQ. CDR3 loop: CASTKITGANTEAFF. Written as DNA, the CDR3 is TGTGCCAGCACCAAAATTACAGGGGCGAACACTGAAGCTTTCTTT. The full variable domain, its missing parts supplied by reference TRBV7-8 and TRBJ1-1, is GAGVSQSPRYKVAKRGQDVALRCDPISGHVSLFWYQQALGQGPEFLTYFQNEAQLDKSGLPSDRFFAERPEGSVSTLKIQRTQQEDSAVYLCASTKITGANTEAFFGQGTRLTVV.

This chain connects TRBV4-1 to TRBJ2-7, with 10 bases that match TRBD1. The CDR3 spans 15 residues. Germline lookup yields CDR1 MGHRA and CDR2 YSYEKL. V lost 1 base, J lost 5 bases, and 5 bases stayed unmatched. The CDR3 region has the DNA TGCGCCAGCAGCCAAGTCGGACAGGGGGTCAACGAGCAGTACTTC. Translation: CASSQVGQGVNEQYF.

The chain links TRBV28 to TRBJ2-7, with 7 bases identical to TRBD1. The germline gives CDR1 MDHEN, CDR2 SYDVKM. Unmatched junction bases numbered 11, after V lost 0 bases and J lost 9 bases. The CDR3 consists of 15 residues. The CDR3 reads CASSLWEKQGWMQYF. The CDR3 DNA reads TGTGCCAGCAGTTTATGGGAAAAACAGGGGTGGATGCAGTACTTC.

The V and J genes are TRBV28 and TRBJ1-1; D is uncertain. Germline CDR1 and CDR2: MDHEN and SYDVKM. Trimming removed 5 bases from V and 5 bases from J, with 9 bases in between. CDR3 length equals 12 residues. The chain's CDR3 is CASSDPETEAFF. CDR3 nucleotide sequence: TGTGCCAGCAGTGACCCGGAAACTGAAGCTTTCTTT.

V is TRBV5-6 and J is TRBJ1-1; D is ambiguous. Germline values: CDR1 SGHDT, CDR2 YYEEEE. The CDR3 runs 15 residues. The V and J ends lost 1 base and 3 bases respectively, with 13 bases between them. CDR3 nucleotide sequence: TGTGCCAGCAGCTTGTGGAATATGAGAGACACTGAAGCTTTCTTT. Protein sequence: CASSLWNMRDTEAFF. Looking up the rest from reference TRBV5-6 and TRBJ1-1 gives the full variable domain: DAGVTQSPTHLIKTRGQQVTLRCSPKSGHDTVSWYQQALGQGPQFIFQYYEEEERQRGNFPDRFSGHQFPNYSSELNVNALLLGDSALYLCASSLWNMRDTEAFFGQGTRLTVV.

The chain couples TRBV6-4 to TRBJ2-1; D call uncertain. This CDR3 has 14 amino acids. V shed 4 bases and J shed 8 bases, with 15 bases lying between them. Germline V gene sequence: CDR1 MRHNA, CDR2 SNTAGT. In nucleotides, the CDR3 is TGTGCCAGCAGTGTGGGTGGGGATATGGATGAGCAGTTCTTC. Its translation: CASSVGGDMDEQFF.

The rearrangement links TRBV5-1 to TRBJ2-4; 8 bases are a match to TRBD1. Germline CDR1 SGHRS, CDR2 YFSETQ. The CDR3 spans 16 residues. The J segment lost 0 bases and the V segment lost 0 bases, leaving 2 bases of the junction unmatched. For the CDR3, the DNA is TGCGCCAGCAGCTTGGACAGGGGGTTAGCCAAAAACATTCAGTACTTC. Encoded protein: CASSLDRGLAKNIQYF. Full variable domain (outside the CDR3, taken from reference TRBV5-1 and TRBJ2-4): KAGVTQTPRYLIKTRGQQVTLSCSPISGHRSVSWYQQTPGQGLQFLFEYFSETQRNKGNFPGRFSGRQFSNSRSEMNVSTLELGDSALYLCASSLDRGLAKNIQYFGAGTRLSVL.

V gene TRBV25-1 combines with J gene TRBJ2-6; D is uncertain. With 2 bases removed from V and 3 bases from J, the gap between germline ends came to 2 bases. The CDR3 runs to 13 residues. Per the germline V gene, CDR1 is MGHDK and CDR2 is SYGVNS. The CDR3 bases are TGTGCCAGCAGTGAAGTTGGGGCCAACGTCCTGACTTTC. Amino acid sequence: CASSEVGANVLTF.

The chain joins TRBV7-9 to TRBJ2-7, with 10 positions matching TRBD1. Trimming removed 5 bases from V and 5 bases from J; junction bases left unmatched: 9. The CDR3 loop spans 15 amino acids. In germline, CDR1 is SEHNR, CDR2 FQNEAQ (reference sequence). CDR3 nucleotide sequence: TGTGCCAGCAGCCTCCGGGACAGGGGAATTGACGAGCAGTACTTC. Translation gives CASSLRDRGIDEQYF.

The CDR3 sequence is CASSVLSGAPSYEQYF. DNA for the CDR3: TGTGCCAGCAGTGTACTTAGCGGGGCCCCCTCCTACGAGCAGTACTTC. J is TRBJ2-7 and V is TRBV6-5; 8 bases agree with TRBD2. V shed 5 bases and J 0 bases; nucleotides not matched to a gene: 9. The CDR3 sequence is 16 residues long. The germline V gene has CDR1 MNHEY and CDR2 SVGAGI.

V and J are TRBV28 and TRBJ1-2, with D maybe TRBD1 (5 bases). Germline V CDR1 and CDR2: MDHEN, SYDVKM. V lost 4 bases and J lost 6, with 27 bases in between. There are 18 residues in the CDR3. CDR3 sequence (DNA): TGTGCCAGCAGTTCCCGTGAGCAGGGTCGAACTATTGGAAATGGCTACACCTTC. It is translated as CASSSREQGRTIGNGYTF.

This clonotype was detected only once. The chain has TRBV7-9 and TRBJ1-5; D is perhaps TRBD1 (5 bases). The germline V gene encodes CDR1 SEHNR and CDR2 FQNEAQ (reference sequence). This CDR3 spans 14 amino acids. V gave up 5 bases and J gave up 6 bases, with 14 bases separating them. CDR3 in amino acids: CASSKAGGFQPQHF. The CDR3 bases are TGTGCCAGCAGCAAAGCGGGGGGATTTCAGCCCCAGCATTTT.

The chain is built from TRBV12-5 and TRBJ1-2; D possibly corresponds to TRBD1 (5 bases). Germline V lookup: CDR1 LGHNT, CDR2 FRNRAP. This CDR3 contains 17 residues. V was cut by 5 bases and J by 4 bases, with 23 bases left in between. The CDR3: CASGGVGLQGRAYGYTF. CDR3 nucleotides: TGTGCTAGTGGTGGAGTAGGTTTGCAGGGAAGGGCCTATGGCTACACCTTC. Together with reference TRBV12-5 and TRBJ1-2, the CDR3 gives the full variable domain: DARVTQTPRHKVTEMGQEVTMRCQPILGHNTVFWYRQTMMQGLELLAYFRNRAPLDDSGMPKDRFSAEMPDATLATLKIQPSEPRDSAVYFCASGGVGLQGRAYGYTFGSGTRLTVV.

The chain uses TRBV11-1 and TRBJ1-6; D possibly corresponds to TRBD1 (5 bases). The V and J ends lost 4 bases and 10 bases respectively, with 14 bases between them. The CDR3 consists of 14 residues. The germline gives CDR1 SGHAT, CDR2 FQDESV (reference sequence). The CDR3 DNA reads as TGTGCCAGCAGCTCGAGGGACTTACGATCACCCCTCCACTTT. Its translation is CASSSRDLRSPLHF.

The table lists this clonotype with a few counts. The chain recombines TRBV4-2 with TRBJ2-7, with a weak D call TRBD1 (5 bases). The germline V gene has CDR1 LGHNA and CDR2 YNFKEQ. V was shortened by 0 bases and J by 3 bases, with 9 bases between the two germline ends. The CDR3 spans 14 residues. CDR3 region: CASSQDATVYEQYF. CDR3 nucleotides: TGTGCCAGCAGCCAAGATGCGACAGTCTACGAGCAGTACTTC.

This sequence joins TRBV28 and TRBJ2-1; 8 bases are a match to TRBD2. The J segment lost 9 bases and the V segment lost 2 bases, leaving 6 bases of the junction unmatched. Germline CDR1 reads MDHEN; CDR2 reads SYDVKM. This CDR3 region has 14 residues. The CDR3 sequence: CASSLAGTRSEQFF. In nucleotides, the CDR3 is TGTGCCAGCAGTTTAGCCGGGACTAGGAGTGAGCAGTTCTTC.

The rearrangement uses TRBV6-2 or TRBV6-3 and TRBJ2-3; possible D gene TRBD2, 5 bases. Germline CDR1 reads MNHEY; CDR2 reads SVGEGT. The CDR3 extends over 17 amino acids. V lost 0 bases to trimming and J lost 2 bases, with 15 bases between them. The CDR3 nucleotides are TGTGCCAGCAGTTACTCGAACTTGGCGGGCCTCACAGATACGCAGTATTTT. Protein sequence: CASSYSNLAGLTDTQYF.

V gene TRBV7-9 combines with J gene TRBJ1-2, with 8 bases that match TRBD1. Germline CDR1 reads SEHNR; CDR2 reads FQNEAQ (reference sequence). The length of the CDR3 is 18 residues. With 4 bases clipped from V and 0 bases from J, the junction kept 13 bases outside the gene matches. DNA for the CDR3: TGTGCCAGCAGCTCGCCAGGGGGCGAGCTTTACTCTAACTATGGCTACACCTTC. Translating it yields CASSSPGGELYSNYGYTF.

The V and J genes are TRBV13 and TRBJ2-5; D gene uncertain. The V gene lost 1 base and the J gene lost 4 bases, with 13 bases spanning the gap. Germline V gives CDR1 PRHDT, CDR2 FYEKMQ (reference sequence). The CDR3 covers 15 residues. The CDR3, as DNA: TGTGCCAGCAGCTTAGTTGGGGTGATGGGAGAGACCCAGTACTTC. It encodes CASSLVGVMGETQYF. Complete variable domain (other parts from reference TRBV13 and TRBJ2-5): AAGVIQSPRHLIKEKRETATLKCYPIPRHDTVYWYQQGPGQDPQFLISFYEKMQSDKGSIPDRFSAQQFSDYHSELNMSSLELGDSALYFCASSLVGVMGETQYFGPGTRLLVL.

The DNA of the CDR3 is TGTGCCCCCTATCAGTTGGAGACCCAGTACTTC. Its translation is CAPYQLETQYF. This chain uses TRBV6-4 with TRBJ2-5; unclear D gene. The V gene's germline CDR1 is MRHNA and CDR2 SNTAGT. This CDR3 has 11 amino acids. The ends were cut back, 11 bases at V and 5 bases at J, with 12 bases in the middle.

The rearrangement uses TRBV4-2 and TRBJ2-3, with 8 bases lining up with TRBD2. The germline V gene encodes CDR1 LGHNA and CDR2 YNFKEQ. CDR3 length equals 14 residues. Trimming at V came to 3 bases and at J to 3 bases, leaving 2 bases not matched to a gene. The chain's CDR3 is CASSHTSGTDTQYF. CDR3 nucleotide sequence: TGTGCCAGCAGCCATACTAGCGGAACAGATACGCAGTATTTT.

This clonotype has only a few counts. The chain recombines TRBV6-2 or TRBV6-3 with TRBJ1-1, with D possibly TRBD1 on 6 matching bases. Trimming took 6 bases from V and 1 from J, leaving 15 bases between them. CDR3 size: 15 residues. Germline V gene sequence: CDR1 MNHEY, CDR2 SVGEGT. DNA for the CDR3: TGTGCCAGCAGGGACAAGGGGGGTCCGAACACTGAAGCTTTCTTT. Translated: CASRDKGGPNTEAFF.

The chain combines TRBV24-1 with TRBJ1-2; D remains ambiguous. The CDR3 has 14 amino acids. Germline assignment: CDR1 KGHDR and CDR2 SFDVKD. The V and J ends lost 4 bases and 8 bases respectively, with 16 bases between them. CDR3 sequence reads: CATSEKTDVWGYTF. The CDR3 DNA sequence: TGTGCCACCAGTGAAAAGACGGACGTCTGGGGCTACACCTTC.